This paragraph covers one T cell receptor (beta chain) sequence. This record belongs to a study of CD8+CD57+ T cells in acquired aplastic anemia. V was pared by 4 bases and J by 3 bases, with 13 bases between. Germline lookup yields CDR1 MGHRA and CDR2 YSYEKL. The CDR3 is 14 residues long. According to the study, genomic DNA was the template for TCR beta VDJ and CDR3 profiling. Each CDR3 protein is one row after TCRdb ran MiXCR on the reads. This table holds fewer than 250,000 distinct CDR3 sequences, around 49% found once. Selection for sequencing was limited to patients who had shown CD8+CD57+ cell expansion by flow cytometry.

This clonotype was sampled from a human donor with aplastic anemia. The specimen was sorted CD4+, CD8+, or CD8+CD57+ T cells (not recorded which) from PBMCs. The V and J genes are TRBV4-1 and TRBJ2-7; D is unresolved. The CDR3 DNA reads TGCGCCAGCAGCCCCGAGACAAAAGTCTACGAGCAGTACTTC. Amino acid sequence: CASSPETKVYEQYF.